Detailed here is one T cell receptor beta chain. TCRdb's copy holds only in-frame clones and misses some; the assay was immunoSEQ multiplex PCR. The table records tens of thousands of clones, over 75% of them present only once. This entry comes from a study of blood T cell repertoires in COVID-19. Study information: PBMCs, B-cell-depleted T cells, or T cells were the source of the cDNA or gDNA that made up the material.

V lost 6 bases and J lost 7, with 15 bases in between. This CDR3 has 13 amino acids. Sequencing used peripheral blood. The chain employs TRBV12-3 or TRBV12-4 and TRBJ1-2, with D unclear. The receptor's source is an elderly woman with acute or convalescent COVID-19. The CDR3 DNA is TGTGCCAGCAGCCCCGACACCGGTAGTGGCTACACCTTC. It codes for CASSPDTGSGYTF.